One and the same sample provided the 25 T cell receptor beta chains below, sequenced in a study of CD8 T cells in ankylosing spondylitis. Each CDR3 protein is one row after TCRdb ran MiXCR on the 5' RACE reads. This sample has about 250,000 distinct CDR3 sequences, with about 18% found just once. What was sequenced was blood, either unsorted or a sorted T cell fraction (not recorded which). The source of these receptors is a male donor with ankylosing spondylitis or in good health (not recorded which).

In this sample, this clonotype turned up a few times. The chain couples TRBV20-1 to TRBJ1-1; D may be TRBD1 (6 bases). V was pared by 5 bases and J by 0 bases, with 13 bases between. The CDR3 is made up of 14 amino acids. Germline V CDR1 and CDR2: DFQATT, SNEGSKA (reference sequence). CDR3 sequence: CSAEDRSMNTEAFF. CDR3 DNA: TGCAGTGCTGAGGACAGATCCATGAACACTGAAGCTTTCTTT.

The chain is built from TRBV7-9 and TRBJ2-7, with 10 bases matching TRBD2. V lost 2 bases to trimming and J lost 4 bases; unmatched junction nucleotides: 5. Germline-derived CDR1 and CDR2 are SEHNR and FQNEAQ (reference sequence). The CDR3 is made up of 15 amino acids. CDR3 protein: CASSLSSGSRYEQYF. The CDR3 DNA is TGTGCCAGCAGCTTATCTAGCGGGAGCCGTTACGAGCAGTACTTC.

This clonotype was seen a few times. This chain links TRBV6-2 or TRBV6-3 with TRBJ2-6; no clear D gene. CDR1 is MNHEY and CDR2 is SVGEGT in the germline V gene. Trimming stripped 0 bases from V and 0 bases from J, with 6 bases between. The CDR3 totals 16 residues. The CDR3 coding sequence is TGTGCCAGCAGTTACTCGGGAATCTCTGGGGCCAACGTCCTGACTTTC. Protein product: CASSYSGISGANVLTF.

The rearrangement links TRBV6-2 or TRBV6-3 to TRBJ2-1; perhaps TRBD2 as D (5 bases). The CDR3 loop spans 12 amino acids. The germline V gene has CDR1 MNHEY and CDR2 SVGEGT. V lost 2 bases and J lost 10, with 9 bases in between. The chain's CDR3 is CASSYEADEQFF. Here the CDR3 DNA reads TGTGCCAGCAGTTACGAAGCGGACGAGCAGTTCTTC.

This clonotype was detected ten times or more. This chain joins TRBV24-1 and TRBJ2-3, with D possibly TRBD2 on 5 matching bases. Germline V gene data show CDR1 as KGHDR and CDR2 as SFDVKD. V was pared by 3 bases and J by 4 bases, with 13 bases between. This CDR3 spans 15 amino acids. The CDR3 nucleotides are TGTGCCACCAGTGATACTAGGATAATGTCAGATACGCAGTATTTT. Protein: CATSDTRIMSDTQYF.

The rearrangement joins TRBV20-1 to TRBJ2-3; TRBD1 matches at 10 bases. With 1 base clipped from V and 2 bases from J, the junction kept 9 bases outside the gene matches. The CDR3 spans 17 residues. Germline V gene sequence: CDR1 DFQATT, CDR2 SNEGSKA (reference sequence). Here the CDR3 reads CSARGQGAGDFTDTQYF. DNA of the CDR3: TGCAGTGCTAGAGGACAGGGGGCAGGGGACTTCACAGATACGCAGTATTTT.

V usage is TRBV11-2 and J usage is TRBJ1-2; tentative D call: TRBD1 (6 bases). CDR3 size: 14 residues. The V end lost 5 bases, the J end lost 4 bases, and 14 bases lay between the germline ends. Germline V gives CDR1 SGHAT, CDR2 FQNNGV. The CDR3 nucleotides are TGTGCCAGCAGCCTGCCTGGGGGGCCCTATGGCTACACCTTC. This sequence encodes CASSLPGGPYGYTF. Complete variable domain (other parts from reference TRBV11-2 and TRBJ1-2): EAGVAQSPRYKIIEKRQSVAFWCNPISGHATLYWYQQILGQGPKLLIQFQNNGVVDDSQLPKDRFSAERLKGVDSTLKIQPAKLEDSAVYLCASSLPGGPYGYTFGSGTRLTVV.

This clonotype was counted only a few times. The genes are TRBV9 and TRBJ2-5; D unresolved. From germline, CDR1 is SGDLS and CDR2 YYNGEE. The CDR3 totals 14 residues. V lost 0 bases and J 2 bases, leaving 8 bases between the germline ends. CDR3 sequence: CASSVDGQQETQYF. CDR3 bases: TGTGCCAGCAGCGTAGATGGGCAGCAAGAGACCCAGTACTTC.

This clonotype was recorded a few times. As DNA, the CDR3 is TGTGCCAGCAGCTTAGGGCAGGGTAATGAAAAACTGTTTTTT. It translates to CASSLGQGNEKLFF. This chain links TRBV7-2 with TRBJ1-4, with D possibly matching TRBD1 (5 bases). V dropped 1 base and J dropped 4 bases, with 7 bases sitting between them. Per the germline V gene, CDR1 is SGHTA and CDR2 is FQGNSA. This CDR3 comprises 14 residues.

J is TRBJ2-7 and V is TRBV21-1; TRBD1 is taken as the D call from the table, unchecked against the DNA. TRBV21-1 is reported as a pseudogene. The CDR3 has 18 amino acids. The CDR3 DNA follows: TGTGCCAGCAGCAAAGCTGGGGCGACCGCCCTGGTGAGCTGTCCACAGTACTTC. The encoded protein is CASSKAGATALVSCPQYF.

V is TRBV7-9 and J is TRBJ2-7; tentatively, D is TRBD2 (6 bases). In germline, CDR1 is SEHNR, CDR2 FQNEAQ (reference sequence). The V gene lost 3 bases and the J gene lost 5 bases, with 11 bases spanning the gap. The CDR3 length is 13 residues. This chain's CDR3 is CASSFGGVNEQYF. In DNA, the CDR3 is TGTGCCAGCAGCTTTGGAGGGGTCAACGAGCAGTACTTC.

This clonotype was found a few times. The genes are TRBV29-1 and TRBJ2-7; 7 bases are a match to TRBD2. CDR1 is SQVTM and CDR2 is ANQGSEA in the germline V gene. The CDR3 consists of 13 residues. The junction had 7 bases not matched to a gene; V was cut back by 4 bases and J by 4 bases. CDR3 loop: CSVVSSGIYEQYF. In DNA, the CDR3 is TGCAGCGTTGTGTCGAGCGGGATTTACGAGCAGTACTTC.

The chain employs TRBV27 and TRBJ2-5, with 10 bases that match TRBD1. Unmatched junction bases numbered 10, after V lost 6 bases and J lost 3 bases. The CDR3 contains 16 residues. In germline, CDR1 is MNHEY, CDR2 SMNVEV (reference sequence). This chain's CDR3 is CASSPTTGGLEETQYF. The CDR3 DNA reads as TGTGCCAGCAGCCCGACGACAGGGGGCTTAGAAGAGACCCAGTACTTC.

This sequence joins TRBV4-1 and TRBJ2-3; 9 nucleotides match TRBD2. The junction had 16 bases not matched to a gene; V was cut back by 0 bases and J by 6 bases. The CDR3 contains 19 residues. Germline V CDR1 and CDR2: MGHRA, YSYEKL. The CDR3 loop reads CASSQDILSLGLATDTQYF. DNA of the CDR3: TGCGCCAGCAGCCAAGATATTTTGTCGTTGGGACTAGCAACGGATACGCAGTATTTT.

This chain uses TRBV4-1 with TRBJ1-5, with TRBD1 identical over 9 bases. Looked up from germline, CDR1 is MGHRA and CDR2 is YSYEKL. The J segment lost 6 bases and the V segment lost 4 bases, leaving 13 bases of the junction unmatched. CDR3 length: 17 amino acids. The CDR3 DNA reads as TGCGCCAGCAGCCTAGAACGTCGGACAGGGGAGTCTCAGCCCCAGCATTTT. Encoded protein: CASSLERRTGESQPQHF.

V and J are TRBV28 and TRBJ1-2; tentatively, D is TRBD1 (5 bases). Germline CDR1 and CDR2: MDHEN and SYDVKM. Trimming shortened V by 7 bases and J by 0 bases, and 15 bases separated the two germline ends. The length of the CDR3 is 15 residues. The CDR3 here is CASTQADTPNYGYTF. The DNA of the CDR3 is TGTGCCAGCACCCAGGCGGACACCCCTAACTATGGCTACACCTTC.

This clonotype came up a few times. This chain's CDR3 is CASSSGTSGSMNYNEQFF. The CDR3 DNA is TGTGCCAGCAGTTCCGGGACTAGCGGGAGCATGAACTACAATGAGCAGTTCTTC. The rearrangement uses TRBV6-5 and TRBJ2-1; 14 bases line up with TRBD2. Germline trimming cut 4 bases from V and 3 bases from J; bases unmatched to any gene: 8. This CDR3 contains 18 residues. Germline V CDR1 and CDR2: MNHEY, SVGAGI.

The J gene is TRBJ1-1, the V gene TRBV18, with TRBD1 identical over 7 bases. V gave up 6 bases and J gave up 4 bases; unmatched junction bases: 5. The CDR3 sequence is 13 residues long. CDR1 and CDR2 from the germline V gene are KGHSH and LQKENI. The CDR3 sequence: CASSMTGITEAFF. In nucleotides, the CDR3 is TGTGCCAGCTCCATGACAGGGATCACTGAAGCTTTCTTT.

In DNA, the CDR3 is TGTGCCAGCAGCTTAGAGTCAGGGTTCACTGAAGCTTTCTTT. Its protein product is CASSLESGFTEAFF. The chain combines TRBV7-9 with TRBJ1-1; D is possibly TRBD1 (5 bases). The V end was cut by 1 base, the J end by 4 bases, with 10 bases between. This CDR3 region has 14 residues. Germline V gene data show CDR1 as SEHNR and CDR2 as FQNEAQ (reference sequence).

This chain joins TRBV5-1 and TRBJ1-1; 9 bases agree with TRBD1. Germline-derived CDR1 and CDR2 are SGHRS and YFSETQ. Trimming at V came to 0 bases and at J to 0 bases, leaving 0 bases not matched to a gene. The CDR3 sequence is 15 residues long. The CDR3 here is CASSLGTGVNTEAFF. CDR3 sequence (DNA): TGCGCCAGCAGCTTGGGGACAGGGGTGAACACTGAAGCTTTCTTT.

This clonotype was seen at least ten times. V and J are TRBV12-3 or TRBV12-4 and TRBJ1-2, with D maybe TRBD1 (6 bases). The CDR3 loop spans 12 amino acids. Trimming took 6 bases from V and 6 from J, leaving 11 bases between them. The CDR3 DNA is TGTGCCAGCAGCCTTGGGGGCGATGGCTACACCTTC. The encoded protein is CASSLGGDGYTF.

Relative to its sample, this clonotype is large. This sequence joins TRBV28 and TRBJ2-7; 7 nucleotides align to TRBD2. Germline V gene lookup returns CDR1 MDHEN and CDR2 SYDVKM. Trimming took 3 bases from V and 7 from J; bases not matched to a gene: 3. CDR3 size: 12 residues. In DNA form, the CDR3 reads TGTGCCAGCAGTTTGAGCGGGAATGAGCAGTACTTC. Translating it yields CASSLSGNEQYF.

This clonotype was seen only a few times. V is TRBV5-1 and J is TRBJ2-2; 10 nucleotides line up with TRBD2. The CDR3 has 16 amino acids. V lost 0 bases to trimming and J lost 6 bases; unmatched junction nucleotides: 5. Germline values: CDR1 SGHRS, CDR2 YFSETQ. This chain's CDR3 is CASSLAASGSPGELFF. CDR3 nucleotide sequence: TGCGCCAGCAGCTTGGCGGCTAGCGGGAGCCCCGGGGAGCTGTTTTTT.

This clonotype was seen a handful of times. The gene calls are TRBV13 and TRBJ2-7, with D hard to call. The germline V and J ends were trimmed by 4 bases and 10 bases, with 20 bases remaining between them. Germline lookup yields CDR1 PRHDT and CDR2 FYEKMQ (reference sequence). The CDR3 contains 14 residues. The CDR3: CASSSSTQKGPQYF. In nucleotides, the CDR3 is TGTGCCAGCAGCTCATCGACTCAAAAGGGCCCTCAGTACTTC.

DNA for the CDR3: TGTGCCAGCAGCGTAGACAGCACCTACGAGCAGTACTTC. Translation: CASSVDSTYEQYF. The rearrangement links TRBV9 to TRBJ2-7, with D hard to call. Germline values: CDR1 SGDLS, CDR2 YYNGEE. V was shortened by 0 bases and J by 2 bases, with 6 bases between the two germline ends. The CDR3 covers 13 residues.